Shown below are 2 T cell receptor beta chains from a single sample sequenced in a study of shared clonotypes between healthy human individuals. Data came from immunoSEQ multiplex PCR; TCRdb stores just in-frame clones and leaves some out. The sample includes 2 million to 3 million clones, approximately 94% seen only once; the top ten take 0.36%. The sample taken for sequencing was naive CD4+ T cells from PBMCs. Regarding subset: CD45RA+ positively selected. Receptor source: a man aged 18 to 29 in good health. Some clones in this sample may be carry-over from other donors' samples.

This chain uses TRBV5-1 with TRBJ1-1; D uncertain. Per germline, CDR1 SGHRS and CDR2 YFSETQ. V gave up 3 bases and J gave up 0 bases, with 6 bases separating them. CDR3 size: 13 residues. CDR3 sequence: CASSSIMNTEAFF. In DNA, the CDR3 is TGCGCCAGCAGCTCCATAATGAACACTGAAGCTTTCTTT.

The chain recombines TRBV7-2 with TRBJ2-7; the match to TRBD2 covers 14 bases. J lost 3 bases, V lost 4 bases, and 14 bases had no gene match. This CDR3 is built from 19 residues. The germline gives CDR1 SGHTA, CDR2 FQGNSA. The CDR3 is CASSSGLAGVSGMGYEQYF. The CDR3 DNA follows: TGTGCCAGCAGCTCGGGACTAGCGGGAGTTTCTGGTATGGGCTACGAGCAGTACTTC.